The T cell receptor beta chain described here comes from a study of cytomegalovirus exposure and HLA in healthy donors. Study-wide findings and caveats: According to a subsequent analysis, TCR clusters from the first cohort were inclined to appear together in the roughly 120 validation repertoires. Many donors carried some public TCRs, although rarity characterized most TCR sequences.

The protocol was immunoSEQ multiplex PCR, while the TCRdb copy is restricted to in-frame clones and leaves out a portion. The data show about 360,000 clones, roughly 85% seen once. CDR3 size: 14 residues. Germline values: CDR1 SNHLY, CDR2 FYNNEI. V was clipped by 9 bases and J by 2 bases, with 14 bases between them. The donors were members of the validation cohort comprising over 100 subjects, separate from the roughly 680-subject first cohort. A word on this clone: Its antigen is currently unknown.

The receptor comes from a woman aged 18-29 years in good health and CMV-seronegative. The sample consisted of PBMCs. V is TRBV2 and J is TRBJ2-4; D possibly corresponds to TRBD2 (6 bases). CDR3 region: CASEGAGTKNIQYF. The CDR3 nucleotides are TGTGCCAGTGAAGGGGCGGGAACCAAAAACATTCAGTACTTC.